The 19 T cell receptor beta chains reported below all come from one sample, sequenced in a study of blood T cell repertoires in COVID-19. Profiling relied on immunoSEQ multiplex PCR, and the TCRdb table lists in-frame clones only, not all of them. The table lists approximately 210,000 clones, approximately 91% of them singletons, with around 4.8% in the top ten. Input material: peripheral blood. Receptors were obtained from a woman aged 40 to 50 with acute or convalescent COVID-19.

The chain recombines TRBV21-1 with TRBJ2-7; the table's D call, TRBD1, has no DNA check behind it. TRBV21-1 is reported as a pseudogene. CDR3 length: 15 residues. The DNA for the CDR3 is TGTGCCAGCAGCCCGGACAGGGTTTTCTCCTACGAGCAGTACGTC. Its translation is CASSPDRVFSYEQYV.

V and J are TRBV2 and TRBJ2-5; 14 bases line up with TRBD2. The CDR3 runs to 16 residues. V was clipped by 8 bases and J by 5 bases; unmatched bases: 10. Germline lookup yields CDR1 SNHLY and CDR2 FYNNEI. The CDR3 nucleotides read TGTGCCAGCGTCCGACTAGCGGGGGGGTCGGGGGAGACCCAGTACTTC. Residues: CASVRLAGGSGETQYF.

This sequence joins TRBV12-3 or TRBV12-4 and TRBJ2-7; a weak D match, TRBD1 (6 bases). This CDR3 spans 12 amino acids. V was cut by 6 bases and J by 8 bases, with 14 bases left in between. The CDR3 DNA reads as TGTGCCAGCAGCCCAACAGGGCACAAGCAGTACGTC. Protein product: CASSPTGHKQYV.

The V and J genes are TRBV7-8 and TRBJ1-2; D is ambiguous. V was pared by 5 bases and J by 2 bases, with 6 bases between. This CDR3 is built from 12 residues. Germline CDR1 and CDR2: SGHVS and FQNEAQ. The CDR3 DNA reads TGTGCCAGCAGCCCAACAAACTATGGCTACACCTTC. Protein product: CASSPTNYGYTF. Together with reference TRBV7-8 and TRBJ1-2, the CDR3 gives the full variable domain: GAGVSQSPRYKVAKRGQDVALRCDPISGHVSLFWYQQALGQGPEFLTYFQNEAQLDKSGLPSDRFFAERPEGSVSTLKIQRTQQEDSAVYLCASSPTNYGYTFGSGTRLTVV.

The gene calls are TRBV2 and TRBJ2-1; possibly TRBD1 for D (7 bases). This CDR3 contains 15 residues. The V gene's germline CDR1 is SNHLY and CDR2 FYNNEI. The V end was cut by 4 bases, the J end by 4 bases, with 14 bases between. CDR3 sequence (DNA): TGTGCCAGCAGTGGTCAGGGGGGCCAGTACAATGAGCAGTTCTTC. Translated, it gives CASSGQGGQYNEQFF.

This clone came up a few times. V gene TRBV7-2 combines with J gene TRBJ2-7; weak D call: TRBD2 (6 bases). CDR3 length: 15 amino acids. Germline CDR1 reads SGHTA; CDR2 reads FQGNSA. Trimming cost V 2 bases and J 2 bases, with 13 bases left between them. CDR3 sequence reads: CASSLPGLGPYEQYV. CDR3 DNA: TGTGCCAGCAGCTTACCGGGACTGGGCCCCTACGAGCAGTACGTC.

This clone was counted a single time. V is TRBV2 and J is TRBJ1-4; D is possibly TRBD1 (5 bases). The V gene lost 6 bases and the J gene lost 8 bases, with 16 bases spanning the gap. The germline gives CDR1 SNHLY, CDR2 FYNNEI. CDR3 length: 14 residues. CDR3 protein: CASREGPGREKLFF. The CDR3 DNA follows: TGTGCCAGCAGAGAGGGACCGGGGAGGGAAAAACTGTTTTTT.

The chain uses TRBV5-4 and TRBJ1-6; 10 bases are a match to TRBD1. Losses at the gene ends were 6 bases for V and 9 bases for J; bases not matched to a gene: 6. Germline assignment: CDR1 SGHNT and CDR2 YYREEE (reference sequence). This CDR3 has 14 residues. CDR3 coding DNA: TGTGCCAGCACCACCGGGACAGGGGTTTCACCCCTCCACTTT. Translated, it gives CASTTGTGVSPLHF.

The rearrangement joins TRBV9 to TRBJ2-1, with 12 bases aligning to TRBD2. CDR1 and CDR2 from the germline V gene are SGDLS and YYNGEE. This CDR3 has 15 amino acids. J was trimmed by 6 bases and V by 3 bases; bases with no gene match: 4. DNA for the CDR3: TGTGCCAGCAGCGGCCTAGCGGGGGGGTTCAATGAGCAGTTCTTC. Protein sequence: CASSGLAGGFNEQFF.

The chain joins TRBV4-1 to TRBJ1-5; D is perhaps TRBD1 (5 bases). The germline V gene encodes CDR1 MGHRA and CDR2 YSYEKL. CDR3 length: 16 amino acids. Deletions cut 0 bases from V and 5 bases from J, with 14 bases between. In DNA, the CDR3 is TGCGCCAGCAGCCAAGAAGTGACGGGGGGGTATCAGCCCCAGCATTTT. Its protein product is CASSQEVTGGYQPQHF.

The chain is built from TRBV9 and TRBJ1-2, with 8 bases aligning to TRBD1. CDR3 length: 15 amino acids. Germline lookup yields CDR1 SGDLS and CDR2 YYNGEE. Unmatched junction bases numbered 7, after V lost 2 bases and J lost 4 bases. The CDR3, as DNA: TGTGCCAGCAGCGTGGGGGACAGGAAAGCCTATGGCTACACCTTC. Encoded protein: CASSVGDRKAYGYTF.

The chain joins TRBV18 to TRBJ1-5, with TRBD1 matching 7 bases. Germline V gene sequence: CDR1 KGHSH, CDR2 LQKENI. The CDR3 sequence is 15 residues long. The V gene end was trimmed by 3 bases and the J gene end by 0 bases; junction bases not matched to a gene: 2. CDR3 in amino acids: CASSPGTDSNQPQHF. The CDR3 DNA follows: TGTGCCAGCTCACCGGGGACAGATAGCAATCAGCCCCAGCATTTT.

The CDR3 bases are TGTGCCATCAGGATTCCACAGGGGGGCTACACCTTC. It codes for CAIRIPQGGYTF. The rearrangement links TRBV10-3 to TRBJ1-2, with 7 bases matching TRBD1. This CDR3 has 12 residues. The junction had 6 bases not matched to a gene; V was cut back by 6 bases and J by 8 bases. Germline-derived CDR1 and CDR2 are ENHRY and SYGVKD.

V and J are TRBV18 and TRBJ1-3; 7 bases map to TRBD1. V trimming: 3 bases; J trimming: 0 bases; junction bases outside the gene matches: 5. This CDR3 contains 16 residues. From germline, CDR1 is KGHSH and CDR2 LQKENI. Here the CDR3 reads CASSPGRTGSGNTIYF. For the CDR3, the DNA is TGTGCCAGCTCACCTGGCAGGACAGGCTCTGGAAACACCATATATTTT.

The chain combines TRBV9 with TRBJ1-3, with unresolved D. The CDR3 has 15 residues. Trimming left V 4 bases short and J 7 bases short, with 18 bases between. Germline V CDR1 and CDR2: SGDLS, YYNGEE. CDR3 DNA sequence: TGTGCCAGCAGCCCCCGAGTGGCGGTAGGCAACACCATATATTTT. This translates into CASSPRVAVGNTIYF. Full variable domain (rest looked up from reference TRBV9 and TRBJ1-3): DSGVTQTPKHLITATGQRVTLRCSPRSGDLSVYWYQQSLDQGLQFLIQYYNGEERAKGNILERFSAQQFPDLHSELNLSSLELGDSALYFCASSPRVAVGNTIYFGEGSWLTVV.

The CDR3 nucleotides read TGTGCCAGCCGCTGGACTGATAACTATGGCTACACCTTC. It codes for CASRWTDNYGYTF. This chain connects TRBV6-5 to TRBJ1-2; D not certain. CDR3 length: 13 amino acids. Germline CDR1 reads MNHEY; CDR2 reads SVGAGI. Trimming took 8 bases from V and 1 from J, leaving 11 bases between them.

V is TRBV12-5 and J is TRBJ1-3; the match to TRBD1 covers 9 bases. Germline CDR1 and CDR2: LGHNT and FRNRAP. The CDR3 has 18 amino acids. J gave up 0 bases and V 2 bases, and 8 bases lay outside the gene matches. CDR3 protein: CASGLILGQGSSGNTIYF. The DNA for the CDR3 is TGTGCTAGTGGTTTGATACTTGGACAGGGGAGCTCTGGAAACACCATATATTTT.

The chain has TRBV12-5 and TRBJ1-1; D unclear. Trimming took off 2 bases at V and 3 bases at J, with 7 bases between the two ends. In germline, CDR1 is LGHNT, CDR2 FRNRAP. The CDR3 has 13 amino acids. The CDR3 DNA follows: TGTGCTAGTGGTTTGACACCTTACACTGAAGCTTTCTTT. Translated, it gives CASGLTPYTEAFF.

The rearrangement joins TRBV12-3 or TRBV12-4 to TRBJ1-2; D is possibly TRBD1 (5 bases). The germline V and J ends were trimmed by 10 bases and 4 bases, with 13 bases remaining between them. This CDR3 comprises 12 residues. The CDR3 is CATERQSYGYTF. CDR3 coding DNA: TGTGCCACGGAAAGACAGAGCTATGGCTACACCTTC.